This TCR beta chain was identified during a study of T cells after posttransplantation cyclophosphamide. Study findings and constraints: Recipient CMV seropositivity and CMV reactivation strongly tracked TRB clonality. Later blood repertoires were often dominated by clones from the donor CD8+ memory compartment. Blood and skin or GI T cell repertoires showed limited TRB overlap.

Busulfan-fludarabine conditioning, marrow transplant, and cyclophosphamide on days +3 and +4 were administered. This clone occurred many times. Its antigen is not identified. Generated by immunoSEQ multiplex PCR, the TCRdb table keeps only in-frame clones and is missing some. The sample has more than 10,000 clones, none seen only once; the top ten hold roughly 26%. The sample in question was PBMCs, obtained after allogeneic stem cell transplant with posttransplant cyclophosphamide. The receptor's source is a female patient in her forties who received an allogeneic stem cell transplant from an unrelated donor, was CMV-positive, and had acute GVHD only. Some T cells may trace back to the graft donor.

Here the CDR3 reads CASSLAFFSSYEQYV. CDR3 coding DNA: TGCGCCAGCAGCCTAGCGTTTTTCAGCTCCTACGAGCAGTACGTC. The gene calls are TRBV4-1 and TRBJ2-7; tentatively, D is TRBD2 (5 bases). The CDR3 covers 15 residues. The V and J ends lost 4 bases and 0 bases respectively, with 13 bases between them. CDR1 and CDR2 (germline): MGHRA, YSYEKL.